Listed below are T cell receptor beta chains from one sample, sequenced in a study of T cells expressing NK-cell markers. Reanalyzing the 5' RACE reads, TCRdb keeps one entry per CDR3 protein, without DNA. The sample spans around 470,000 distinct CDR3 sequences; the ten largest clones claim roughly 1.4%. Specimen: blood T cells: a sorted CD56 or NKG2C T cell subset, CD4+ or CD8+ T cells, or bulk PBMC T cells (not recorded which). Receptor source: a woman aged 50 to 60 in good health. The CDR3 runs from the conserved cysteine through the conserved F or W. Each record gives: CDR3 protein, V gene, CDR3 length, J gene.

CSASRGLSNQPQHF,TRBV20-1,14,TRBJ1-5
CASSILGWTSGRSGNEQFF,TRBV19,19,TRBJ2-1
CATSDLLGRRNEQFF,TRBV24-1,15,TRBJ2-1
CSARAFRTSGRAKNIQYF,TRBV20-1,18,TRBJ2-4
CASSLALGETNEKLFF,TRBV7-9,16,TRBJ1-4
CSARTGAKNTEAFF,TRBV20-1,14,TRBJ1-1
CASNRGTGQNQPQHF,TRBV12-3/TRBV12-4,15,TRBJ1-5
CASSPPCRDRDWCGYTF,TRBV4-2,17,TRBJ1-2
CASSFPRDTEAFF,TRBV12-3/TRBV12-4,13,TRBJ1-1
CASSQEELILFF,TRBV3-1,12,TRBJ1-4
CASSGAGGPYEQYF,TRBV3-1,14,TRBJ2-7
CASSEGGPRWEKRGYTDTQYF,TRBV9,21,TRBJ2-3
CASGPGEWSNQPQHF,TRBV12-5,15,TRBJ1-5
CASSPRGGGVDTQYF,TRBV7-2,15,TRBJ2-3
CAISPGQPSTDTQYF,TRBV10-3,15,TRBJ2-3
CSARWGEQPQHF,TRBV20-1,12,TRBJ1-5
CASSLMSGGGNEQFF,TRBV5-1,15,TRBJ2-1
CASSVFSGSDRSHEQFF,TRBV7-8,17,TRBJ2-1
CASSLPGGPFYEQYF,TRBV7-9,15,TRBJ2-7
CASSSAGARETQYF,TRBV7-3,14,TRBJ2-5
CATSRGGGTYNEQFF,TRBV15,15,TRBJ2-1
CASSWGEGTQYF,TRBV11-2,12,TRBJ2-5
CAWKRGLQEKLFF,TRBV30,13,TRBJ1-4
CSARSRQFQETQYF,TRBV20-1,14,TRBJ2-5
CASSLSGTSYFF,TRBV27,12,TRBJ2-1
CASSSGGSGGNEQFF,TRBV11-3,15,TRBJ2-1
CASSFNTGKQEAFF,TRBV5-1,14,TRBJ1-1
CATSDRTSGNYNEQFF,TRBV24-1,16,TRBJ2-1
CASSLEGFADTQYF,TRBV5-5,14,TRBJ2-3
CASSQERGTRGNTIYF,TRBV4-1,16,TRBJ1-3
CATTGTALGNEQFF,TRBV24-1,14,TRBJ2-1
CASSLNGALYGYTF,TRBV12-3/TRBV12-4,14,TRBJ1-2
CASSSWTSGRKTQYF,TRBV6-2/TRBV6-3,15,TRBJ2-5
CASSEWLRKKGDTQYF,TRBV25-1,16,TRBJ2-3
CASSIRLGTPSYNEQFF,TRBV19,17,TRBJ2-1
CASSQRSVAQFF,TRBV7-2,12,TRBJ2-1
CASSFSGLGTGELFF,TRBV11-1,15,TRBJ2-2
CASSVESYPGELFF,TRBV9,14,TRBJ2-2
CASSYVSTSGRAYNEQFF,TRBV11-3,18,TRBJ2-1